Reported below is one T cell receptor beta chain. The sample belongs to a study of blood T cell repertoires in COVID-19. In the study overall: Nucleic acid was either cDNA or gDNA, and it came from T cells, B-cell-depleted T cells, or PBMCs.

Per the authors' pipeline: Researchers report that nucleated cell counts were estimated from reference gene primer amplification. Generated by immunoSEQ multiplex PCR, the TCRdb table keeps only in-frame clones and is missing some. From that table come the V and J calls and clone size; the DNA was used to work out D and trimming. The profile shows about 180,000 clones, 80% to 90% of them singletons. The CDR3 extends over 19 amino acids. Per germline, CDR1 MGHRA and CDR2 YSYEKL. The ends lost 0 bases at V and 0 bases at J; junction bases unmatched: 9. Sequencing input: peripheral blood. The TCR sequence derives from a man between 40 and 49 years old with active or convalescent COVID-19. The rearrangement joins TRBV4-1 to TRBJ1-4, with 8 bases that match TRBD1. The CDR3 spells CASSQDGGRGPATNEKLFF. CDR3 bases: TGCGCCAGCAGCCAAGATGGGGGCAGGGGGCCCGCAACTAATGAAAAACTGTTTTTT.